This T cell receptor (beta chain) was recorded in a study of T cell responses to AZD1222 COVID-19 vaccine. Study conclusions and caveats: Clonal diversity may have been underestimated, and the donors were mostly white British, with more females than males. In all cases, repertoires were sampled only after the peak T cell response.

With respect to this clone: The antigen remains undetermined.

With V trimmed by 4 bases and J by 8 bases, 7 bases remained unmatched. Per the germline V gene, CDR1 is SGHTA and CDR2 is FQGNSA. The CDR3 has 15 amino acids. Measured with immunoSEQ multiplex PCR; TCRdb has only the in-frame clones, and not every one. The data contain 140,000 to 150,000 clones, over 75% of them seen just once; the ten biggest clones take up approximately 8%. The material was peripheral blood, obtained on day 0 of AZD1222 vaccination. The sequence derives from an adult in good health. The V gene is TRBV7-2, the J gene TRBJ2-1; the match to TRBD1 covers 11 bases. CDR3 sequence reads: CASSSGTGGEDEQFF. Here the CDR3 DNA reads TGTGCCAGCAGCTCCGGGACAGGGGGGGAGGATGAGCAGTTCTTC.